These T cell receptor beta chains were read from a single sample in a study of technical replicates of blood from a handful of donors. Sequenced by immunoSEQ multiplex PCR; TCRdb stores in-frame clones only, minus some. The sample carries about 79,000 clones, 75% to 95% recorded once. Sequencing input: T cells isolated from PBMCs. These receptors came from a human donor in good health. Some clones in this sample may be carry-over from other donors' samples. Both conserved end residues are part of each CDR3. A D gene is named only where the DNA matches it firmly. Clone size appears in some rows only: once, few, many, or a class for an expanded clone.

D,J,V,size,CDR3,DNA
.,TRBJ1-1,TRBV30,.,CAWSAWTELEAFF,TGTGCCTGGAGTGCCTGGACAGAACTTGAAGCTTTCTTT
TRBD1,TRBJ1-1,TRBV11-3,.,CASSLQGENTEAFF,TGTGCCAGCAGCCTACAGGGGGAGAACACTGAAGCTTTCTTT
.,TRBJ2-7,TRBV19,.,CASSIIWGATYEQYF,TGTGCCAGTAGTATTATCTGGGGCGCTACCTACGAGCAGTACTTC
.,TRBJ2-3,TRBV27,.,CASGNLAKVGADTQYF,TGTGCCAGCGGAAATCTAGCTAAAGTTGGGGCAGATACGCAGTATTTT
TRBD1,TRBJ2-5,TRBV9,.,CASSVRQGPGETQYF,TGTGCCAGCAGCGTTCGACAGGGGCCGGGAGAGACCCAGTACTTC
TRBD2,TRBJ2-3,TRBV11-3,.,CASSFSTSGTQYF,TGTGCCAGCAGCTTTTCGACTAGCGGGACGCAGTATTTT
.,TRBJ2-1,TRBV29-1,.,CSAGGGWNEQFF,TGCAGCGCTGGGGGCGGTTGGAATGAGCAGTTCTTC
.,TRBJ1-5,TRBV27,.,CASSLVGVGNQPQHF,TGTGCCAGCAGTTTAGTAGGGGTTGGCAATCAGCCCCAGCATTTT
.,TRBJ1-2,TRBV6-5,.,CASSYSNREGYTF,TGTGCCAGCAGTTACTCGAACAGGGAAGGCTACACCTTC
.,TRBJ2-7,TRBV18,.,CASSLTGTSYEQYF,TGTGCCAGCTCACTAACCGGGACTTCCTACGAGCAGTACTTC
.,TRBJ2-4,TRBV2,.,CASIGSLAKNIQYF,TGTGCCAGCATCGGGTCTCTAGCCAAAAACATTCAGTACTTC
TRBD1,TRBJ2-3,TRBV18,.,CASSLGQSKTDTQYF,TGTGCCAGCTCACTGGGACAGTCTAAGACAGATACGCAGTATTTT
TRBD1,TRBJ1-6,TRBV4-3,.,CASSQTGGESYNSPLHF,TGCGCCAGCAGCCAGACAGGGGGAGAATCCTATAATTCACCCCTCCACTTT
.,TRBJ2-6,TRBV9,.,CASSTSSGANVLTF,TGTGCCAGCAGCACAAGCTCTGGGGCCAACGTCCTGACTTTC
.,TRBJ1-5,TRBV27,.,CASSLEAGGNQPQHF,TGTGCCAGCAGTTTGGAGGCAGGGGGCAATCAGCCCCAGCATTTT
TRBD1,TRBJ2-5,TRBV11-3,.,CASSPPGQGETQYF,TGTGCCAGCAGCCCCCCAGGACAGGGCGAGACCCAGTACTTC
TRBD1,TRBJ1-1,TRBV10-1,.,CASRPGQMNTEAFF,TGCGCCAGCAGGCCGGGACAGATGAACACTGAAGCTTTCTTT
TRBD2,TRBJ2-3,TRBV7-3,.,CASSLTNRASGYSTDTQYF,TGTGCCAGCAGCTTAACGAATCGGGCTAGCGGGTATAGCACAGATACGCAGTATTTT
.,TRBJ2-3,TRBV18,.,CASSPQAAGVTDTQYF,TGTGCCAGCTCACCACAGGCAGCGGGCGTCACAGATACGCAGTATTTT
TRBD2,TRBJ2-1,TRBV5-4,.,CASSWGGSNNEQFF,TGTGCCAGCAGCTGGGGGGGGAGTAACAATGAGCAGTTCTTC
.,TRBJ2-7,TRBV27,.,CASSLSDKAEQYF,TGTGCCAGCAGTTTATCCGACAAAGCCGAGCAGTACTTC
.,TRBJ2-7,TRBV7-9,few,CASSRRESYEQYF,TGTGCCAGCAGCCGGAGGGAATCCTACGAGCAGTACTTC
.,TRBJ1-1,TRBV10-3,.,CAIIGASNTEAFF,TGTGCCATCATAGGGGCTTCGAACACTGAAGCTTTCTTT